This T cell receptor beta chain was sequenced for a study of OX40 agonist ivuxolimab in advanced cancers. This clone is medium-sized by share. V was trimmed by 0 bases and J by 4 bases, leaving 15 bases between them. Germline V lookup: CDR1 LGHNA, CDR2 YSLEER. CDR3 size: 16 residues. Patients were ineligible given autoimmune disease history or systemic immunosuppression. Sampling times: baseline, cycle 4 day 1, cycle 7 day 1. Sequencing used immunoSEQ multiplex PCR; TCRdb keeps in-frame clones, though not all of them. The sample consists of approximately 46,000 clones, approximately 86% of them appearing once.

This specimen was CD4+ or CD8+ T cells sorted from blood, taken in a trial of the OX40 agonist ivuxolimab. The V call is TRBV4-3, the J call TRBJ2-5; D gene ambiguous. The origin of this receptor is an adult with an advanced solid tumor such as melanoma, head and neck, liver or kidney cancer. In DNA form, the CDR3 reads TGCGCCAGCAGCCAAGAGGGCTTCCCCACGCGAGAGACCCAGTACTTC. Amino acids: CASSQEGFPTRETQYF.